The T cell receptor (beta chain) under discussion was sequenced for a study of CD8+ T cells in alopecia areata. The wider study: Patients took tofacitinib for 6 to 18 months, followed by 6 drug-free months.

The CDR3 is made up of 13 amino acids. CDR1 and CDR2 (germline): ENHRY, SYGVKD. Trimming stripped 3 bases from V and 7 bases from J, with 10 bases between. Regarding this clone: The antigen is not known.

General study points: Expanded CD8+ clones among the top 100, and scalp clonality, were significantly decreased by tofacitinib. Lesional scalp, especially alopecia totalis/universalis, showed higher clonality than normal scalp.

As for treatment: oral pan-JAK inhibitor, 5-10 mg twice daily. Isolated RNA was reverse transcribed into cDNA used as the sequencing template. Profiling relied on immunoSEQ multiplex PCR, and the TCRdb table lists in-frame clones only, not all of them. Here the sample spans 150,000 to 200,000 clones, less than 80% being singletons. This chain connects TRBV10-3 to TRBJ1-5; no reliable D call. The sequencing used CD4+ T cells sorted from blood, collected at week 24, from a patient treated with tofacitinib. The sequence came from a human donor with alopecia areata. The CDR3 nucleotides read TGTGCCATCAGTGACCTCGGGCTCCAGCCCCAGCATTTT. It specifies CAISDLGLQPQHF.